The T cell receptor (beta chain) described here comes from a study of T cell repertoires in cytomegalovirus infection (dated by TCRdb to the late 2010s). Context from the whole study: The peptide stimulations were aimed at well-studied HLA-B-restricted epitopes as well as recently identified HLA-C-restricted CMV epitopes, whose presentation resists viral immunomodulation. Because public TCR beta signatures pointed to carriage of CMV infection together with the matching HLA type, the HLA type of each donor mattered for the analysis.

Notes on this clonotype: Its antigen is unknown. Base qualities are not at hand, and no much larger clone is one base apart.

Study-level results and caveats: In both this cohort and an independent cohort of some 350 donors, the cumulative frequency of public TCR beta family members distinguished carriers of CMV infection plus the relevant HLA type. The ex vivo response was dominated by HLA-C-restricted CMV-specific TCR beta clonotypes, which also provided the single most frequent clonotype in two of eight donors.

V loses 10 bases of germline sequence and J loses 0 bases, and the interval between the two ends is 10 bases. In the germline V gene, CDR1 corresponds to MDHEN and CDR2 to SYDVKM. Including the terminal cysteine and phenylalanine, the CDR3 comprises 13 residues. Kept here is only the CDR3 DNA, which spans 39 bases and is read in frame from base 1. TCRdb names Illumina HiSeq 1500 as the instrument used. TCRdb reprocessed the public reads (quality trimming at Q25 with fastp, clone calling with MiXCR) and kept in-frame beta chains. Rows with one shared CDR3 protein collapse into an entry with the most common genes and DNA. Present in this sample are a few hundred thousand distinct CDR3 sequences, almost 30% of which were seen just once. In total, the top ten clones hold 15% to 20% of the sample. This specimen's treatment or condition label, interpreted: in vitro stimulation with specific CMV peptide epitopes to enrich CMV-specific T cells.

The sequenced sample was cultured PBMCs, obtained from culture after CMV antigen stimulation. In this chain, TRBV28 is recombined with TRBJ1-5, with the D gene not clear enough to name. The receptor was derived from a human donor in good health (CMV status not recorded). Some clones in this sample may be carry-over from other donors' samples. The nucleotides are TGTGCCACCCAGGAGGATAGCAATCAGCCCCAGCATTTT. Translated, it gives CATQEDSNQPQHF.